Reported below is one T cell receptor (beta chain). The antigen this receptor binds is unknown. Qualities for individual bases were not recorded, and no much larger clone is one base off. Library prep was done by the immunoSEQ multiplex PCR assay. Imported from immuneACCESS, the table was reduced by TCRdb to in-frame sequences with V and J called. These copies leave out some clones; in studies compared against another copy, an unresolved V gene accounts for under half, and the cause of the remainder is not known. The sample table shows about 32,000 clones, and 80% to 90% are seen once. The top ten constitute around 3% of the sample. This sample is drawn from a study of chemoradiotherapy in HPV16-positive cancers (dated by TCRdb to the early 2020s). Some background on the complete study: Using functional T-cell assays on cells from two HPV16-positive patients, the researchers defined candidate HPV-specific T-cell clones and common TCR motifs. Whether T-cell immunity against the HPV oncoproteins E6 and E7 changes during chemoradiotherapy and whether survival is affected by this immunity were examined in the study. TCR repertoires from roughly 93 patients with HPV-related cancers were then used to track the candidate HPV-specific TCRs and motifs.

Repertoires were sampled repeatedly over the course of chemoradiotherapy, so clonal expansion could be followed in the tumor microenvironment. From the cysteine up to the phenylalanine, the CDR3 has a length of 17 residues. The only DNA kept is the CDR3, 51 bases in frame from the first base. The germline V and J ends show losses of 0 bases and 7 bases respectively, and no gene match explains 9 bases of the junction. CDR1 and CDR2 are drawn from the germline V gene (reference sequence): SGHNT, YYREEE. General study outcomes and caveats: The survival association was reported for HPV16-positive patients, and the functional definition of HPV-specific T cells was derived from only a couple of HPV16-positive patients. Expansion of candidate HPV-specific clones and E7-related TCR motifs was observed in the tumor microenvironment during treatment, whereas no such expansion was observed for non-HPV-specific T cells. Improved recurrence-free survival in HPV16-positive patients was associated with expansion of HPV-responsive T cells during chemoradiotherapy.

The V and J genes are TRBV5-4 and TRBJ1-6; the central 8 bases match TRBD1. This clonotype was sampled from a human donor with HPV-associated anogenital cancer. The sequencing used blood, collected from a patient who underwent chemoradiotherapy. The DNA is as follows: TGTGCCAGCAGCTTGGTGGCAGGGGGCGGAGGAAATTCACCCCTCCACTTT. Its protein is CASSLVAGGGGNSPLHF.